The T cell receptor beta chain under discussion was sequenced for a study of human CD4 T cells and Enterobacteriaceae. All CD4+ cells other than CD45RA+CCR7+CD95- naive cells were sorted as memory, over 98% pure. Blood from healthy donors was obtained in Switzerland from donation centers. CD4+ T cells and monocytes were enriched with CD4 and CD14 microbeads. Study results and limitations: Ex vivo reactivity came only from nucleotide matches to CFSE-low cultures. In the top 5%: about 55% of the 19 and about three fifths of the roughly 34 cross-reactive clonotypes.

TCRdb's copy holds only in-frame clones and misses some; the assay was immunoSEQ multiplex PCR. The table shows tens of thousands of clones, with approximately 80% occurring only once. Between the trimmed V and J ends, which lost 2 bases and 3 bases, there was a span of 7 bases. Germline V gives CDR1 SEHNR, CDR2 FQNEAQ (reference sequence). The CDR3 extends over 13 amino acids. Turning to this clone: Antigen: not known.

This chain links TRBV7-9 with TRBJ1-1, with D unresolved. The receptor's source is a human donor in good health. Sequencing was done on a sample of memory CD4+ T cells from blood. In DNA, the CDR3 is TGTGCCAGCAGCTTACAGAGGGACACTGAAGCTTTCTTT. This codes for CASSLQRDTEAFF.